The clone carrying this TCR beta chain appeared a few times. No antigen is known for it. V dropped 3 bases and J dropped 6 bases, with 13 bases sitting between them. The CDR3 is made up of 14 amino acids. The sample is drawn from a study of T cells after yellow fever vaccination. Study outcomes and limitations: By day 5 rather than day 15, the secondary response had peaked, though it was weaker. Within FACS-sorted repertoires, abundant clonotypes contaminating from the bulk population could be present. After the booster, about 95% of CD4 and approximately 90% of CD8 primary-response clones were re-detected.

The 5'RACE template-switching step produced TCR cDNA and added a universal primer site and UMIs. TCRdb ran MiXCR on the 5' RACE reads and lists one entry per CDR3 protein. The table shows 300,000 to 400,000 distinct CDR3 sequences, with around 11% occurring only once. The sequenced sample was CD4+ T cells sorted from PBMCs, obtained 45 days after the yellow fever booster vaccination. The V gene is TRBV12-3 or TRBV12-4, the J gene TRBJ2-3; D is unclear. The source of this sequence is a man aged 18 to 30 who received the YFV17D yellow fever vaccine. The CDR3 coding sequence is TGTGCCAGCAGTTTCGGTCCTTTTGAGGATACGCAGTATTTT. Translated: CASSFGPFEDTQYF.